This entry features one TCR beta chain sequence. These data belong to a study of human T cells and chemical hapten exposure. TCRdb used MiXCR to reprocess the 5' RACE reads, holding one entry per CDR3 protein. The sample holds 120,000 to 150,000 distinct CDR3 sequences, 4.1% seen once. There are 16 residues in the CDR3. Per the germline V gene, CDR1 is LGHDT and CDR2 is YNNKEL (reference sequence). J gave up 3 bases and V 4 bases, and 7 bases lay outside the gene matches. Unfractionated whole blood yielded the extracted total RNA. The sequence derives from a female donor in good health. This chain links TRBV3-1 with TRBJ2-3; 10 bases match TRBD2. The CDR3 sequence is CASSLLGLADTDTQYF. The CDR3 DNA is TGTGCCAGCAGCCTCCTCGGACTAGCGGATACAGATACGCAGTATTTT.